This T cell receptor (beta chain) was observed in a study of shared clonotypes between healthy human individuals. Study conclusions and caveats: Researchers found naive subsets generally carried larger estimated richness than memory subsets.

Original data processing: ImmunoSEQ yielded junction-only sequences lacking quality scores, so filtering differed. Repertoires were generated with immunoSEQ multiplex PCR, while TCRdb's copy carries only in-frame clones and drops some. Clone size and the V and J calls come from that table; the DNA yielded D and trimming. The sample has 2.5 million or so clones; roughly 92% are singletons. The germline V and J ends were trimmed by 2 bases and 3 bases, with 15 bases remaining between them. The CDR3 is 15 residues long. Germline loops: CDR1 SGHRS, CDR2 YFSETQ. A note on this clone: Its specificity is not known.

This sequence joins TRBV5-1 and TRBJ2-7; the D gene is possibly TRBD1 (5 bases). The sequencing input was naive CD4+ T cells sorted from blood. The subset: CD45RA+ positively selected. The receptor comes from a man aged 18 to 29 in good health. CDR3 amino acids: CASSLRQTLGYEQYF. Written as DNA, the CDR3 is TGCGCCAGCAGCTTACGACAGACTTTGGGCTACGAGCAGTACTTC.